A single sample is the source of the 20 T cell receptor beta chains below, sequenced in a study of tumor-infiltrating lymphocytes in primary liver carcinoma. With 500 ng total RNA as template and a constant-region primer, TCR beta cDNA was made. ARM-PCR was slightly modified, and three nested multiplex PCR rounds with it gave rise to the TCR beta libraries. The first two PCR rounds used TRBV1-TRBV30 forward primers with a C-beta reverse primer, about 10 cycles each. TCRdb reanalysed the multiplex PCR reads using MiXCR and keeps one entry per CDR3 protein. This table has about 310,000 distinct CDR3 sequences, more than 55% appearing once. Germline DNA was extracted alongside blood RNA, which was obtained from unsorted whole blood. The sequencing input was peripheral blood. These receptors were obtained from a woman in her thirties with primary liver carcinoma and hepatitis B virus infection.

About this clonotype: A much larger clone sits a single nucleotide away, making a read error possible. The chain is built from TRBV29-1 and TRBJ2-2; 8 positions agree with TRBD2. CDR3 length: 14 residues. Germline loops: CDR1 SQVTM, CDR2 ANQGSEA. Losses at the gene ends were 6 bases for V and 7 bases for J; bases not matched to a gene: 10. CDR3 region: CSVRPSGRFGELFF. The CDR3, as DNA: TGCAGCGTCAGACCTAGCGGGCGGTTCGGGGAGCTGTTTTTT.

About this clonotype: No conserved phenylalanine or tryptophan ends this CDR3, so it is likely a read error. V is TRBV6-6 and J is TRBJ1-5, with D perhaps matching TRBD1 (6 bases). This CDR3 contains 17 residues. V lost 2 bases to trimming and J lost 11 bases, with 25 bases between them. Germline CDR1 MNHNY, CDR2 SVGAGI (reference sequence). The CDR3 loop reads CASSYTQGPIPDQAQHS. For the CDR3, the DNA is TGTGCCAGCAGTTACACACAGGGACCCATCCCAGATCAAGCCCAGCATTCT.

V is TRBV11-2 and J is TRBJ2-1; 7 bases line up with TRBD2. The V gene end was trimmed by 8 bases and the J gene end by 9 bases; junction bases not matched to a gene: 13. The CDR3 extends over 14 amino acids. Per germline, CDR1 SGHAT and CDR2 FQNNGV. The CDR3 here is CASCGVGLGFEQFF. CDR3 bases: TGTGCCAGCTGTGGTGTAGGACTAGGGTTTGAGCAGTTCTTC. Full variable domain (rest looked up from reference TRBV11-2 and TRBJ2-1): EAGVAQSPRYKIIEKRQSVAFWCNPISGHATLYWYQQILGQGPKLLIQFQNNGVVDDSQLPKDRFSAERLKGVDSTLKIQPAKLEDSAVYLCASCGVGLGFEQFFGPGTRLTVL.

This chain joins TRBV12-3 or TRBV12-4 and TRBJ1-2; D gene uncertain. The CDR3 consists of 15 residues. Trimming shortened V by 1 base and J by 7 bases, and 16 bases separated the two germline ends. CDR3 residues: CASSLGLSHDRGYTF. The DNA of the CDR3 is TGTGCCAGCAGTTTAGGTCTCTCCCACGACCGTGGCTACACCTTC.

The V gene is TRBV30, the J gene TRBJ2-1; 7 positions match TRBD1. Germline lookup yields CDR1 GTSNPN and CDR2 SVGIG (reference sequence). Unmatched junction bases numbered 10, after V lost 5 bases and J lost 6 bases. The CDR3 sequence is 14 residues long. The chain's CDR3 is CAWGTGVGSNEQFF. The CDR3 nucleotides read TGTGCCTGGGGTACAGGGGTAGGATCCAATGAGCAGTTCTTC.

The chain has TRBV5-6 and TRBJ2-5; 7 nucleotides align to TRBD1. The CDR3 sequence is 15 residues long. The V gene's germline CDR1 is SGHDT and CDR2 YYEEEE. J was trimmed by 1 base and V by 0 bases; bases with no gene match: 3. The CDR3 coding sequence is TGTGCCAGCAGCTTGGTGGGACAGCTCCAAGAGACCCAGTACTTC. Protein product: CASSLVGQLQETQYF. Full variable domain (outside the CDR3, taken from reference TRBV5-6 and TRBJ2-5): DAGVTQSPTHLIKTRGQQVTLRCSPKSGHDTVSWYQQALGQGPQFIFQYYEEEERQRGNFPDRFSGHQFPNYSSELNVNALLLGDSALYLCASSLVGQLQETQYFGPGTRLLVL.

In its sample, this clonotype was seen many times. The CDR3 loop reads CASPSTISTNTEAFF. In DNA, the CDR3 is TGTGCCAGCCCCTCGACCATATCAACGAACACTGAAGCTTTCTTT. The chain combines TRBV12-3 or TRBV12-4 with TRBJ1-1; no clear D. CDR3 size: 15 residues. The V end was cut by 8 bases, the J end by 1 base, with 17 bases between.

This chain uses TRBV11-2 with TRBJ2-7; D is undetermined. The CDR3 consists of 11 residues. Germline lookup yields CDR1 SGHAT and CDR2 FQNNGV. For the CDR3, the DNA is TGTACCAACAGCTTATTCGGCGAGCAGTACTTC. It specifies CTNSLFGEQYF. Supplemented by reference TRBV11-2 and TRBJ2-7, the full variable domain reads EAGVAQSPRYKIIEKRQSVAFWCNPISGHATLYWYQQILGQGPKLLIQFQNNGVVDDSQLPKDRFSAERLKGVDSTLKIQPAKLEDSAVYLCTNSLFGEQYFGPGTRLTVT.

This chain links TRBV4-2 with TRBJ1-1; 10 nucleotides align to TRBD1. The CDR3 is 15 amino acids. The trim removed 1 base at V and 3 bases at J, leaving 2 bases unmatched. Germline CDR1 reads LGHNA; CDR2 reads YNFKEQ. The CDR3 DNA is TGTGCCAGCAGCCAAGTGGGGACAGGGGACACTGAAGCTTTCTTT. Its protein product is CASSQVGTGDTEAFF.

There are a few counts of this clonotype. The chain links TRBV6-1 to TRBJ1-2, with 12 positions matching TRBD1. This CDR3 is 14 amino acids long. Germline-derived CDR1 and CDR2 are MNHNS and SASEGT. Trimming removed 6 bases from V and 7 bases from J; junction bases left unmatched: 6. The CDR3 nucleotides read TGTGCCAGCAGGGAGGGACAGGGGGCGTCTGGCTACACCTTC. It translates to CASREGQGASGYTF.

The V call is TRBV20-1, the J call TRBJ2-5, with D possibly matching TRBD2 (6 bases). The germline V gene has CDR1 DFQATT and CDR2 SNEGSKA (reference sequence). The CDR3 has 11 residues. The CDR3: CTGTLQETQYF. CDR3 nucleotide sequence: TGCACCGGGACTCTCCAAGAGACCCAGTACTTC.

In this sample, this clonotype turned up many times. The rearrangement joins TRBV10-3 to TRBJ1-5; D gene unclear. The CDR3 length is 13 residues. Trimming cost V 10 bases and J 2 bases, with 12 bases left between them. CDR1 and CDR2 (germline): ENHRY, SYGVKD. This chain's CDR3 is CATRDRGNQPQHF. In DNA form, the CDR3 reads TGTGCCACCCGTGACCGGGGCAATCAGCCCCAGCATTTT.

Notes on this clonotype: The conserved phenylalanine or tryptophan is not found at the CDR3 terminus, so this likely reflects a read error. This sequence joins TRBV7-8 and TRBJ2-3; tentatively, D is TRBD2 (6 bases). CDR3 length: 14 amino acids. Germline CDR1 reads SGHVS; CDR2 reads FQNEAQ. V was shortened by 4 bases and J by 3 bases, with 11 bases between the two germline ends. CDR3 in amino acids: CASSSTGVTDTQYY. CDR3 DNA sequence: TGTGCCAGCAGCTCTACGGGGGTTACAGATACGCAGTATTAT.

With respect to this clonotype: With a much larger clone just one base away, this may be a read error. The rearrangement joins TRBV6-1 to TRBJ2-1; D may correspond to TRBD1 or TRBD2 (5 bases each). V shed 6 bases and J shed 9 bases, with 24 bases lying between them. The V gene's germline CDR1 is MNHNS and CDR2 SASEGT. This CDR3 spans 16 amino acids. The CDR3: CASRNPPGRNSGEQFF. In DNA form, the CDR3 reads TGTGCCAGCAGGAATCCCCCGGGACGCAACAGCGGTGAGCAGTTCTTC.

This clonotype showed up just a few times. The chain recombines TRBV4-1 with TRBJ1-4, with 7 nucleotides matching TRBD1. V was pared by 0 bases and J by 11 bases, with 9 bases of the junction left unmatched. Germline loops: CDR1 MGHRA, CDR2 YSYEKL. The CDR3 is made up of 15 amino acids. The CDR3 nucleotides are TGCGCCAGCAGCCAAGATGCAGGGGAACAGGGGAAACTGTTTTTT. Protein: CASSQDAGEQGKLFF.

This clonotype came up a few times. The chain employs TRBV12-3 or TRBV12-4 and TRBJ2-1, with TRBD2 matching over 7 bases. This CDR3 spans 11 amino acids. V lost 6 bases and J lost 11; bases outside the gene matches: 4. This chain's CDR3 is CASSGLVKQFF. The CDR3 DNA sequence: TGTGCCAGCAGCGGACTAGTGAAGCAGTTCTTC.

The chain uses TRBV28 and TRBJ1-2; no reliable D call. The germline V gene has CDR1 MDHEN and CDR2 SYDVKM. V lost 8 bases and J 6 bases, leaving 10 bases between the germline ends. This CDR3 is built from 11 residues. CDR3 coding DNA: TGTGCCAGCGCATCCAGTCATGGCTACACCTTC. Translated, it gives CASASSHGYTF.

This clonotype was detected only a few times. The V and J genes are TRBV4-1 and TRBJ1-4; D gene ambiguous. Germline values: CDR1 MGHRA, CDR2 YSYEKL. Deletions cut 1 base from V and 0 bases from J, with 9 bases between. The CDR3 length is 16 residues. This CDR3 is CASSQGQTATNEKLFF. The CDR3 region has the DNA TGCGCCAGCAGCCAAGGCCAGACGGCAACTAATGAAAAACTGTTTTTT.

This clonotype has only a few counts. V is TRBV9 and J is TRBJ2-5, with a possible D match to TRBD2 (6 bases). This CDR3 region has 14 residues. V was pared by 4 bases and J by 2 bases, with 12 bases between. In germline, CDR1 is SGDLS, CDR2 YYNGEE. The CDR3 DNA is TGTGCCAGCAGCCGACCTAGCGTGCAAGAGACCCAGTACTTC. Its translation is CASSRPSVQETQYF.

As concerns this clonotype: This sequence may be a read error, since a much larger clone differs from it by one base. The chain couples TRBV11-3 to TRBJ2-1, with a tentative D call TRBD1 (6 bases). Between the trimmed V and J ends, which lost 6 bases and 5 bases, there was a span of 23 bases. The CDR3 contains 17 residues. CDR1 and CDR2 (germline): SGHNT, YENEEA. The DNA of the CDR3 is TGTGCCAGCAGTGACATAAAGGACAGCCCTTCCCACAATGAGCAGTTCTTC. It yields the protein CASSDIKDSPSHNEQFF.